The entry that follows covers one T cell receptor beta chain sequence. This CDR3 is built from 16 residues. V was cut by 3 bases and J by 3 bases, with 15 bases left in between. The germline V gene has CDR1 MDHEN and CDR2 SYDVKM. TCRdb recomputed calls from the RT-PCR reads with MiXCR, one row per CDR3 protein. Found here are roughly 150,000 distinct CDR3 sequences, roughly a tenth of them singletons; the top ten hold 9.5% to 15%. This sample was included in a study of response to subunit inactivated influenza vaccine. This clonotype was obtained from a man in his fifties or sixties who received an inactivated influenza vaccine. Sequenced here: non-naive T cells sorted from PBMCs, sampled 35 to 45 days after vaccination. The chain has TRBV28 and TRBJ2-1, with D hard to call. CDR3 DNA: TGTGCCAGCAGTTTCCATGGCGAAAGAGGCTACAATGAGCAGTTCTTC. Protein product: CASSFHGERGYNEQFF.